This T cell receptor beta chain was captured in a study of cytomegalovirus exposure and HLA in healthy donors. Findings and caveats of the study: Most TCR sequences were rare, but some public TCRs occurred in many donors. The study carried out a later analysis of TCR beta sequences. It associated 15,000 to 20,000 of them with specific HLA alleles at a false discovery rate of 0.05. In a later analysis, DRB1 alleles had the most associated TCRs; HLA-C alleles the fewest.

Healthy bone marrow donors made up the cohort. The CDR3 contains 15 residues. Germline assignment: CDR1 SGDLS and CDR2 YYNGEE. J gave up 7 bases and V 4 bases, and 5 bases lay outside the gene matches. 60 Vbeta and 13 Jbeta primers were used in PCR. TCRdb keeps only in-frame clones here, not all; method: immunoSEQ multiplex PCR. The sample holds about 190,000 clones; around 83% are singletons and the top ten take around 0.99%. About this clone itself: Its antigen is still unknown.

The source of this sequence is a middle-aged woman in good health and CMV-seronegative. J is TRBJ2-3 and V is TRBV9; 14 nucleotides align to TRBD2. The sequencing sample was made of PBMCs. The CDR3 protein is CASSLGTSGSNTQYF. In DNA form, the CDR3 reads TGTGCCAGCAGCCTAGGGACTAGCGGGAGTAATACGCAGTATTTT.